The clone carrying this TCR delta chain was observed many times. The data were taken from a study of γδ T cells in repeated Plasmodium falciparum infection. About the study: Donors had four controlled P. falciparum NF54 infections over approximately 640 days. Some Malian samples span acute malaria episodes; others come from no-transmission periods. Timepoints: baseline, immediately before selected infections, and 21 days after every infection.

TRG and TRD sequences were obtained from every sorted gammadelta sample. TCRdb re-analyzed the multiplex PCR reads via CATT. The repertoire holds tens of thousands of delta-chain clones, with approximately 1.4% as singletons. The sample consisted of gamma-delta T cells from blood. This TCR derives from a pool of human donors (malaria-infected and uninfected, not separated).

The CDR3: CALGESHSCPGGWWTDKLIF. DNA for the CDR3: TGTGCTCTTGGGGAATCCCATTCCTGCCCTGGGGGATGGTGGACCGATAAACTCATCTTT. The rearrangement joins TRDV1 to TRDJ1; TRDD3 matches 9 bases. Losses at the gene ends were 2 bases for V and 2 bases for J; bases not matched to a gene: 18. This CDR3 is 20 amino acids long. The germline CDR1 and CDR2 sequences are TSWWSYY and QGS.